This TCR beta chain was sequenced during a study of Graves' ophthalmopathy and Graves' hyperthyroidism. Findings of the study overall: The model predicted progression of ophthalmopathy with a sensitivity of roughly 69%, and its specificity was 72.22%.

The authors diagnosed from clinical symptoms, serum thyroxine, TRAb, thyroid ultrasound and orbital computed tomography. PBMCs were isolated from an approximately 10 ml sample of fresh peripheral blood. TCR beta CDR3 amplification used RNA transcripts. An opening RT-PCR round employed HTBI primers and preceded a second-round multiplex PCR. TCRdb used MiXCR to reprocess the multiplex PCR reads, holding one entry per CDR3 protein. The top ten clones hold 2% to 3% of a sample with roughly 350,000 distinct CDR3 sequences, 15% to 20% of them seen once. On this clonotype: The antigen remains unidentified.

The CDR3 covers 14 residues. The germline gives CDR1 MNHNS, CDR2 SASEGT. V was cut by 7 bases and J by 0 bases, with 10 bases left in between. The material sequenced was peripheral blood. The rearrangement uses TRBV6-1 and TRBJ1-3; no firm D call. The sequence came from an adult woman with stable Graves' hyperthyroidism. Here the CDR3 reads CASTPFASGNTIYF. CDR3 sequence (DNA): TGTGCCAGCACCCCCTTTGCCTCTGGAAACACCATATATTTT.